The rows below give T cell receptor beta chains drawn from one sample of a study of blood T cell repertoires in COVID-19. Profiling relied on immunoSEQ multiplex PCR, and the TCRdb table lists in-frame clones only, not all of them. Among tens of thousands of clones listed, around 84% were seen once. The sequenced material came from peripheral blood. The receptors come from a human donor in a cohort sampled during active or convalescent COVID-19. Each CDR3 is given with its conserved first and last residue. D genes are given only for firm matches. Not all rows give a size; the values are once, few, many and, for expanded clones, a class.

J	size	D	V	CDR3	DNA
TRBJ1-2	NA	TRBD1	TRBV12-3/TRBV12-4	CASSLGTGDGYTF	TGTGCCAGCAGTTTAGGGACAGGGGATGGCTACACCTTC
TRBJ2-7	few	NA	TRBV18	CASSLLRSAGDEQYF	TGTGCCAGCTCACTGTTGCGTTCAGCGGGTGACGAGCAGTACTTC
TRBJ1-1	once	NA	TRBV30	CAWFRQGLNTEAFF	TGTGCCTGGTTCAGGCAGGGGTTGAACACTGAAGCTTTCTTT
TRBJ1-2	few	NA	TRBV5-1	CASSLGQQTYGYTF	TGCGCCAGCAGCTTGGGACAGCAAACCTATGGCTACACCTTC
TRBJ1-2	NA	NA	TRBV5-8	CASSLEGGWGYTF	TGTGCCAGCAGCTTGGAGGGAGGTTGGGGCTACACCTTC
TRBJ2-2	NA	NA	TRBV9	CASSASGPNTGELFF	TGTGCCAGCAGCGCCAGCGGACCGAACACCGGGGAGCTGTTTTTT
TRBJ1-5	NA	TRBD1	TRBV7-9	CASSLGAGGGNQPQHF	TGTGCCAGCAGCTTAGGAGCAGGGGGCGGCAATCAGCCCCAGCATTTT
TRBJ2-1	NA	NA	TRBV4-1	CASSQDSQGSYNEQFF	TGCGCCAGCAGCCAAGATTCACAGGGATCCTACAATGAGCAGTTCTTC
TRBJ2-7	NA	TRBD2	TRBV18	CASSPPTSGGYEQYF	TGTGCCAGCTCACCACCCACTAGCGGGGGTTACGAGCAGTACTTC
TRBJ1-5	NA	NA	TRBV28	CASSYLGGTSNQPQHF	TGTGCCAGCAGTTACCTTGGGGGGACTAGCAATCAGCCCCAGCATTTT
TRBJ2-7	many	NA	TRBV5-4	CASSRGQTSYEQYF	TGTGCCAGCAGCCGCGGACAGACATCCTACGAGCAGTACTTC
TRBJ2-3	NA	NA	TRBV3-1/TRBV3-2	CASSRQVSTDTQYF	TGTGCCAGCAGCCGACAGGTTAGCACAGATACGCAGTATTTT
TRBJ1-2	NA	NA	TRBV24-1	CATSDSGTNYGYTF	TGTGCCACCAGTGATTCCGGGACTAACTATGGCTACACCTTC
TRBJ2-5	NA	NA	TRBV12-5	CASGPQTAQETQYF	TGTGCTAGTGGTCCCCAGACAGCCCAAGAGACCCAGTACTTC
TRBJ2-3	NA	TRBD2	TRBV19	CASSKGTSGGITDTQYF	TGTGCCAGTAGCAAGGGGACTAGCGGGGGAATCACAGATACGCAGTATTTT
TRBJ1-5	NA	NA	TRBV30	CAWSADRHNQPQHF	TGTGCCTGGAGTGCTGACAGGCACAATCAGCCCCAGCATTTT
TRBJ2-7	NA	NA	TRBV5-1	CASSLRQPLSYEQYF	TGCGCCAGCAGCTTAAGACAGCCCCTATCCTACGAGCAGTACTTC
TRBJ2-7	NA	TRBD1	TRBV25-1	CASKRRTGDEQYF	TGTGCCAGCAAGAGGAGGACAGGGGACGAGCAGTACTTC
TRBJ2-3	NA	TRBD2	TRBV28	CASSLGTSGTTDTQYF	TGTGCCAGCAGTTTGGGTACTAGCGGGACCACAGATACGCAGTATTTT
TRBJ1-2	NA	NA	TRBV2	CASSGQGTNGYTF	TGTGCCAGCAGTGGGCAGGGCACGAATGGCTACACCTTC
TRBJ1-1	NA	TRBD1	TRBV5-1	CASREQGSLGVAEAFF	TGCGCCAGCAGGGAACAGGGGAGTTTGGGTGTCGCTGAAGCTTTCTTT
TRBJ1-3	NA	NA	TRBV6-1	CASSEARLISGNTIYF	TGTGCCAGCAGTGAAGCGCGACTTATCTCTGGAAACACCATATATTTT
TRBJ2-2	NA	NA	TRBV15	CATSRDLLRGRHGELFF	TGTGCCACCAGCAGAGATCTTTTGCGGGGACGACACGGGGAGCTGTTTTTT
TRBJ2-3	NA	NA	TRBV24-1	CATSSGSADTQYF	TGTGCCACCAGTTCCGGGAGCGCAGATACGCAGTATTTT
TRBJ1-3	NA	NA	TRBV30	CAWSQSGNTIYF	TGTGCCTGGAGTCAGTCTGGAAACACCATATATTTT
TRBJ2-7	NA	NA	TRBV2	CASLGGTYEQYF	TGTGCCAGCCTAGGCGGGACCTACGAGCAGTACTTC
TRBJ1-5	few	NA	TRBV2	CASSDWQSNQPQHF	TGTGCCAGCAGTGATTGGCAGTCAAATCAGCCCCAGCATTTT
TRBJ2-7	NA	TRBD2	TRBV13	CASSPLQRGDYEQYF	TGTGCCAGCAGCCCACTTCAGCGGGGGGACTACGAGCAGTACTTC
TRBJ1-1	NA	NA	TRBV6-5	CASSHGRNTEAFF	TGTGCCAGCAGTCACGGGAGAAACACTGAAGCTTTCTTT
TRBJ1-1	few	NA	TRBV19	CASSDRLNTEAFF	TGTGCCAGTAGCGACAGACTGAACACTGAAGCTTTCTTT
TRBJ1-2	NA	NA	TRBV5-1	CASSPPEAYYGYTF	TGCGCCAGCAGCCCGCCGGAGGCCTACTATGGCTACACCTTC
TRBJ1-4	NA	TRBD1	TRBV5-1	CASSPGQGPATNEKLFF	TGCGCCAGCAGCCCCGGACAGGGGCCTGCAACTAATGAAAAACTGTTTTTT
TRBJ1-1	NA	TRBD1	TRBV9	CASSLKGDRVGTEAFF	TGTGCCAGCAGCCTAAAAGGGGACAGGGTGGGCACTGAAGCTTTCTTT
TRBJ2-2	few	TRBD1	TRBV19	CASSFQGDSGELFF	TGTGCCAGTAGTTTTCAGGGGGATAGCGGGGAGCTGTTTTTT
TRBJ2-3	NA	NA	TRBV3-1/TRBV3-2	CASSRARTDTQYF	TGTGCCAGCAGCCGAGCTAGGACAGATACGCAGTATTTT
TRBJ2-2	NA	NA	TRBV5-1	CASSSGQPTGELFF	TGCGCCAGCAGCTCGGGACAACCGACCGGGGAGCTGTTTTTT
TRBJ2-1	NA	NA	TRBV5-1	CASSWTKGSEEQFF	TGCGCCAGCAGCTGGACTAAGGGGTCTGAGGAGCAGTTCTTC
TRBJ2-2	NA	NA	TRBV7-2	CASSLSSRTTGELFF	TGTGCCAGCAGCTTAAGCTCCCGTACCACCGGGGAGCTGTTTTTT
TRBJ2-7	NA	TRBD1	TRBV6-2/TRBV6-3	CASSSRGKSYEQYF	TGTGCCAGCAGTTCCAGGGGGAAGTCCTACGAGCAGTACTTC
TRBJ1-1	once	NA	TRBV30	CALRQPNTEAFF	TGTGCCTTAAGACAGCCGAACACTGAAGCTTTCTTT
TRBJ2-7	NA	NA	TRBV6-1	CASSDPKTVRFAGWYF	TGTGCCAGCAGTGACCCGAAGACAGTTCGGTTCGCCGGTTGGTACTTC
TRBJ1-1	NA	NA	TRBV19	CASSRRGLMNTEAFF	TGTGCCAGTAGTAGGCGGGGCCTAATGAACACTGAAGCTTTCTTT
TRBJ1-3	NA	NA	TRBV7-2	CASSLVKGNTIYF	TGTGCCAGCAGCTTAGTTAAAGGAAACACCATATATTTT
TRBJ1-2	NA	NA	TRBV7-2	CASSPQGFEFYGYTF	TGTGCCAGCAGCCCACAGGGTTTCGAGTTTTATGGCTACACCTTC
TRBJ2-7	NA	NA	TRBV7-2	CASSSATGSHSYEQYF	TGTGCCAGCAGTTCGGCAACAGGGTCACATTCGTACGAGCAGTACTTC